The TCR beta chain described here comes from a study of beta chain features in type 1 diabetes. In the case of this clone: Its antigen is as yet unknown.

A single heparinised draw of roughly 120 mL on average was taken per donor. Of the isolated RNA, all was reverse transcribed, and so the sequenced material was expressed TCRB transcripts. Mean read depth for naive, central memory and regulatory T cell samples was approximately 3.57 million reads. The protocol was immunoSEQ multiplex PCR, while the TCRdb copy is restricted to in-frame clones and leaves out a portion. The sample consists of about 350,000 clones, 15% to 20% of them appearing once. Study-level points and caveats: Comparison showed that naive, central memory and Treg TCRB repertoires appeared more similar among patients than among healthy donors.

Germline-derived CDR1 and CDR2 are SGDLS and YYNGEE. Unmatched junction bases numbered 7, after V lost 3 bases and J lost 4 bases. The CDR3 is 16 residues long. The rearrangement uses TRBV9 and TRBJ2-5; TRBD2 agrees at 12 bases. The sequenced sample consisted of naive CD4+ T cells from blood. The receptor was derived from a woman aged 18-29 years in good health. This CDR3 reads CASSGLAGGPRETQYF. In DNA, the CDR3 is TGTGCCAGCAGCGGGCTAGCGGGGGGGCCTAGAGAGACCCAGTACTTC.